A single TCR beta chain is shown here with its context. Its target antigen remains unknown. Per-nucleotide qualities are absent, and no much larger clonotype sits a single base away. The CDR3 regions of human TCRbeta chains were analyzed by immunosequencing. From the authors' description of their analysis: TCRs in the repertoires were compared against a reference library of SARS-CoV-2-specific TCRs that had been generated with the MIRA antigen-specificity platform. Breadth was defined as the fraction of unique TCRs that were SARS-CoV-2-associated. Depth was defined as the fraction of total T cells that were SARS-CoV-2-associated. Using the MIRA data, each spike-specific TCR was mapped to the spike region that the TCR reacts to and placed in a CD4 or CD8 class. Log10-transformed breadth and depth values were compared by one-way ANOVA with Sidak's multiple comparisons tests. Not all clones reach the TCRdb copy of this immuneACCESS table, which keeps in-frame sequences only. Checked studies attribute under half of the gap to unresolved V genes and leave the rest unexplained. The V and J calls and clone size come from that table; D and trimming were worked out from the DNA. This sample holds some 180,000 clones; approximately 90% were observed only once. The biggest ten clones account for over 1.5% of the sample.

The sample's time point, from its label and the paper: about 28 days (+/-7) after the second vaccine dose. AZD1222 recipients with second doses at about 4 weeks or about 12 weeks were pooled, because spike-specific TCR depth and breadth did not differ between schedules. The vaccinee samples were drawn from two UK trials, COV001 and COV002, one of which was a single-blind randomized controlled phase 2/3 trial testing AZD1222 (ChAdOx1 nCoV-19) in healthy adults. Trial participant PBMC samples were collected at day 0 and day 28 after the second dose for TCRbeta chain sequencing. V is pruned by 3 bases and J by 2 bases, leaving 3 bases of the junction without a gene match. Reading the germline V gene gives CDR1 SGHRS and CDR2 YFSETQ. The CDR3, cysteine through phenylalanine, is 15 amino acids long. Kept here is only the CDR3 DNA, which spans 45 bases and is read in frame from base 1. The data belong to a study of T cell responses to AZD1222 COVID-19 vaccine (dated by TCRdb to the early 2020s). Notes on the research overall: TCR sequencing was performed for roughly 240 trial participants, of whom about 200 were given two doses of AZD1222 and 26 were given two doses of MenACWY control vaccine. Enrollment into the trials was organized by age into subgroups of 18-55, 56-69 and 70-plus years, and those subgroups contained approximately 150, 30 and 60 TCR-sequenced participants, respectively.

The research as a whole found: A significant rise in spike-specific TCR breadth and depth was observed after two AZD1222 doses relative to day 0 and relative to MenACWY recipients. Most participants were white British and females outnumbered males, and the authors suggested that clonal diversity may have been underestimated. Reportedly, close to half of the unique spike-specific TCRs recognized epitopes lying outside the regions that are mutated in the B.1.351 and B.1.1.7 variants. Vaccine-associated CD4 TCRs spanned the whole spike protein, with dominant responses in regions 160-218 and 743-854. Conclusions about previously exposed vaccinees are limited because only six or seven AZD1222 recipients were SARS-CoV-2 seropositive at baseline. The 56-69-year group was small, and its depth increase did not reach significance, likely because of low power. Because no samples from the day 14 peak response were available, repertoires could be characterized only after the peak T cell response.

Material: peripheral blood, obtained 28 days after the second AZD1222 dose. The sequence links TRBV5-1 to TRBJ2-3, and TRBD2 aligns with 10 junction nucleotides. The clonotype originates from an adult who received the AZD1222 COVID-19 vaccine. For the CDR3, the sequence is CASSSAGGITDTQYF. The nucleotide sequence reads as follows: TGCGCCAGCAGCTCAGCGGGGGGGATCACAGATACGCAGTATTTT.